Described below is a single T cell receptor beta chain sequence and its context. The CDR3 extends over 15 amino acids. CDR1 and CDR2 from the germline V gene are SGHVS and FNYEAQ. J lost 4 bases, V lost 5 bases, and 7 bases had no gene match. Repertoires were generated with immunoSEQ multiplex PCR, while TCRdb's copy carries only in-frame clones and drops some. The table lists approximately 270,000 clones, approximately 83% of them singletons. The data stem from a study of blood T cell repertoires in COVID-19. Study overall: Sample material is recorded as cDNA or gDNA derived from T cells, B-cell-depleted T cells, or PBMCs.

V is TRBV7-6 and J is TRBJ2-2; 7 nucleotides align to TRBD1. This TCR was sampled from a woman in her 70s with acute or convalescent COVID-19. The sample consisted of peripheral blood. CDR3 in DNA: TGTGCCAGCAGCCAAACAGGGGTCAGCACCGGGGAGCTGTTTTTT. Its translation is CASSQTGVSTGELFF.